A selection of T cell receptor beta chains follows, all from one sample in a study of T cell repertoires in cytomegalovirus infection. TCRdb reprocessed the reads with MiXCR, giving one entry per CDR3 protein. This table has hundreds of thousands of distinct CDR3 sequences, about a sixth appearing once. The specimen was PBMCs. The receptors come from a human donor in good health (CMV status not recorded). Some clones in this sample may be carry-over from other donors' samples. CDR3s include the opening cysteine and the closing phenylalanine or tryptophan. D genes are given only for firm matches. Clone size, where shown, is once, few, many, or a class for clones that have expanded.

clone_size j_call v_call d_call cdr3_aa cdr3_nt
many TRBJ1-1 TRBV7-6 TRBD1 CASSLKDRAEAFF TGTGCCAGCAGCCTTAAAGACAGGGCTGAAGCTTTCTTT
. TRBJ2-3 TRBV29-1 . CSASQASVTDTQYF TGCAGCGCTTCCCAGGCATCCGTCACAGATACGCAGTATTTT
. TRBJ2-7 TRBV10-3 TRBD2 CAGASGGATREQYF TGTGCCGGGGCTAGCGGGGGGGCCACGAGGGAGCAGTACTTC
few TRBJ2-7 TRBV6-1 TRBD1 CASVRGQGAYEQYF TGTGCCAGCGTTAGAGGACAGGGGGCCTACGAGCAGTACTTC
. TRBJ2-3 TRBV4-1 . CASSPPGHSTDTQYF TGCGCCAGCAGCCCCCCGGGGCATAGCACAGATACGCAGTATTTT
few TRBJ2-3 TRBV6-6 TRBD2 CASSSPGRVYTQYF TGTGCCAGCAGTTCCCCAGGGAGGGTATATACGCAGTATTTT
many TRBJ1-1 TRBV7-2 . CASSSRGAGTEAFF TGTGCCAGCAGCTCAAGGGGCGCAGGGACTGAAGCTTTCTTT
few TRBJ1-2 TRBV11-2 TRBD1 CASSTGQGSYYGYTF TGTGCCAGCAGCACTGGACAGGGGTCGTACTATGGCTACACCTTC
. TRBJ1-5 TRBV20-1 . CSARKSGRQPQHF TGCAGTGCTAGGAAGTCAGGGAGGCAGCCCCAGCATTTT
. TRBJ2-7 TRBV7-9 TRBD2 CASSFGGGLDSYEQYF TGTGCCAGCAGCTTCGGGGGGGGCCTAGACTCCTACGAGCAGTACTTC
many TRBJ1-5 TRBV19 . CASSAPGAPENQPQHF TGTGCCAGTAGTGCCCCGGGGGCACCCGAGAATCAGCCCCAGCATTTT
few TRBJ2-3 TRBV20-1 . CSARDFQGRDTQYF TGCAGTGCTAGAGATTTCCAGGGACGAGATACGCAGTATTTT
many TRBJ2-1 TRBV7-9 TRBD1 CASSSGQVWDEQFF TGTGCCAGCAGCTCAGGACAGGTTTGGGATGAGCAGTTCTTC
. TRBJ1-5 TRBV19 TRBD1 CASSIETGISQPQHF TGTGCCAGTAGTATAGAGACAGGGATCAGTCAGCCCCAGCATTTT
few TRBJ1-2 TRBV12-3/TRBV12-4 TRBD1 CASSLDRTLSYGYTF TGTGCCAGCAGCCTGGACAGGACTCTATCCTATGGCTACACCTTC
. TRBJ2-5 TRBV11-2 . CASSPLETQYF TGTGCCAGCAGCCCACTAGAGACCCAGTACTTC